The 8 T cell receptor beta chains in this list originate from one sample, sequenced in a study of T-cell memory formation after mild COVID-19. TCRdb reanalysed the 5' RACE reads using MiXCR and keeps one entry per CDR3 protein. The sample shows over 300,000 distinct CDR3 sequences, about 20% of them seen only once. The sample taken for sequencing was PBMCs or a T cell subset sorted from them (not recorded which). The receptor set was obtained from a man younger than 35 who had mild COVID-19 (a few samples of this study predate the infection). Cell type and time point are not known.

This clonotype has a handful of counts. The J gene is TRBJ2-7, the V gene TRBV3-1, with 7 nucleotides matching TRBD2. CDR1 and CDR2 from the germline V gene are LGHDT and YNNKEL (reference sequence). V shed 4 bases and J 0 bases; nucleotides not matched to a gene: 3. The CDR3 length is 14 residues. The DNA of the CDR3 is TGTGCCAGCAGCCGCGAGCGGGACTCCTACGAGCAGTACTTC. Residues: CASSRERDSYEQYF.

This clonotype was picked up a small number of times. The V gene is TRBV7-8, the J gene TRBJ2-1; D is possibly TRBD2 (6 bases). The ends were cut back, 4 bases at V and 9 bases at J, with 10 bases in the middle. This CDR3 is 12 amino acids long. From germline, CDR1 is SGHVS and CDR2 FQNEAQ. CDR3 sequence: CASSSGGPEQFF. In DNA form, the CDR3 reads TGTGCCAGCAGCTCCGGAGGGCCTGAGCAGTTCTTC.

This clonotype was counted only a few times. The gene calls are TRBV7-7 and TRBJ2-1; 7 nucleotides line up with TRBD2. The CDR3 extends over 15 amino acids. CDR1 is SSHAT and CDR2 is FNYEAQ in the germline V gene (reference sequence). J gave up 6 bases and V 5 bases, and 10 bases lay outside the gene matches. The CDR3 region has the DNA TGTGCCAGCAGCCTGTATGGCGGGGGTGCCAATGAGCAGTTCTTC. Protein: CASSLYGGGANEQFF.

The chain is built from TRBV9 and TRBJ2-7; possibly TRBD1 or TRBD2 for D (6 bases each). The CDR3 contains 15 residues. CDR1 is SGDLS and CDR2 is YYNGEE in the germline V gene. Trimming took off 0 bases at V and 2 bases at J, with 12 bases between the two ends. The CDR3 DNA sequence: TGTGCCAGCAGCGTAGCGACGGGGGCCCCCTACGAGCAGTACTTC. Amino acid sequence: CASSVATGAPYEQYF.

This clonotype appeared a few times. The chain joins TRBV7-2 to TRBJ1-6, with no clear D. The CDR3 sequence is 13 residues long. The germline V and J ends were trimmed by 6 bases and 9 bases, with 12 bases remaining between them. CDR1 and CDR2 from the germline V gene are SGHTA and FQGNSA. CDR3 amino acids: CASSQSIGSPLHF. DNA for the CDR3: TGTGCCAGCAGTCAGTCTATAGGTTCACCCCTCCACTTT.

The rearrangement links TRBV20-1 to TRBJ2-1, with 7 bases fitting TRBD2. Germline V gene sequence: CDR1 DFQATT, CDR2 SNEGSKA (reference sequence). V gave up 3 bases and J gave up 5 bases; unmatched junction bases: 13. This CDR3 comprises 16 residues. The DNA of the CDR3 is TGCAGTGCTAGCGGGGGGACGGCCGAATGGGACAATGAGCAGTTCTTC. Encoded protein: CSASGGTAEWDNEQFF.

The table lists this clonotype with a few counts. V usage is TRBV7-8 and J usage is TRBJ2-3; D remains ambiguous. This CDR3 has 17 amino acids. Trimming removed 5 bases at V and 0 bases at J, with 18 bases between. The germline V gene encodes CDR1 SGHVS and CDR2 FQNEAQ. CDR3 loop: CASSGPLTATSTDTQYF. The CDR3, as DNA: TGTGCCAGCAGCGGGCCCTTGACGGCGACTAGCACAGATACGCAGTATTTT.

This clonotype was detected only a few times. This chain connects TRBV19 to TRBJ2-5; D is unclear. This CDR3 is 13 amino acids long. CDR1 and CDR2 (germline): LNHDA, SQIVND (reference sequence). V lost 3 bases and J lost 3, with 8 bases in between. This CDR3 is CASSILREETQYF. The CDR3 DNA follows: TGTGCCAGTAGTATCTTGCGCGAAGAGACCCAGTACTTC.